The 20 T cell receptor beta chains listed next were all sequenced from one sample in a study of memory CD4+ T cells and cytomegalovirus serostatus. Clones were sequenced by immunoSEQ multiplex PCR, and TCRdb holds only the in-frame ones, with some missing. The repertoire holds some 87,000 clones, with about four fifths as singletons. The sort gate was single viable CD3+CD4+CD8-CD45RO+ cells for memory CD4+ T cells. Sequencing input: memory CD4+ T cells from blood. These receptors were obtained from an adult in good health and CMV-seropositive.

This clone has only a few counts. The chain couples TRBV5-4 to TRBJ2-6; D is ambiguous. Germline values: CDR1 SGHNT, CDR2 YYREEE (reference sequence). The ends were cut back, 6 bases at V and 3 bases at J, with 19 bases in the middle. This CDR3 is 17 amino acids long. The CDR3 is CASTPQSAQIGANVLTF. Here the CDR3 DNA reads TGTGCCAGCACTCCGCAGTCTGCACAGATTGGGGCCAACGTCCTGACTTTC.

The rearrangement links TRBV18 to TRBJ2-7; D unresolved. The length of the CDR3 is 13 residues. V lost 5 bases and J 4 bases, leaving 12 bases between the germline ends. The germline V gene encodes CDR1 KGHSH and CDR2 LQKENI. The DNA for the CDR3 is TGTGCCAGCTCATTGGCCAGAGGTTACGAGCAGTACTTC. Protein: CASSLARGYEQYF.

This clone was counted between two and nine times. The chain employs TRBV7-2 and TRBJ2-7; D remains unclear. The CDR3 runs 13 residues. The germline gives CDR1 SGHTA, CDR2 FQGNSA. The germline V and J ends were trimmed by 1 base and 3 bases, with 7 bases remaining between them. The CDR3 is CASSLGIDYEQYF. Written as DNA, the CDR3 is TGTGCCAGCAGCTTAGGGATCGACTACGAGCAGTACTTC.

This chain joins TRBV7-2 and TRBJ2-7, with 7 bases fitting TRBD1. After removal of 2 bases from V and 3 bases from J, the junction contained 10 bases not matched to a gene. The CDR3 is 16 residues long. Germline CDR1 reads SGHTA; CDR2 reads FQGNSA. The DNA of the CDR3 is TGTGCCAGCAGCTTAAGGTTAGGGGGCGTCGGCTACGAGCAGTACTTC. This codes for CASSLRLGGVGYEQYF. Together with reference TRBV7-2 and TRBJ2-7, the CDR3 gives the full variable domain: GAGVSQSPSNKVTEKGKDVELRCDPISGHTALYWYRQSLGQGLEFLIYFQGNSAPDKSGLPSDRFSAERTGGSVSTLTIQRTQQEDSAVYLCASSLRLGGVGYEQYFGPGTRLTVT.

In its sample, this clone was seen once. V gene TRBV2 combines with J gene TRBJ2-3; the D gene is possibly TRBD1 (5 bases). The length of the CDR3 is 15 residues. CDR1 is SNHLY and CDR2 is FYNNEI in the germline V gene. Deletions cut 4 bases from V and 2 bases from J, with 13 bases between. The CDR3 DNA follows: TGTGCCAGCAGTGGCCGACAGACATACACAGATACGCAGTATTTT. It encodes CASSGRQTYTDTQYF.

The chain has TRBV20-1 and TRBJ2-7, with D unclear. V lost 7 bases and J 1 base, leaving 5 bases between the germline ends. The germline gives CDR1 DFQATT, CDR2 SNEGSKA (reference sequence). There are 10 residues in the CDR3. CDR3 coding DNA: TGCAGTGTAGGTTCCTACGAGCAGTACTTC. It codes for CSVGSYEQYF.

The chain uses TRBV29-1 and TRBJ2-3; TRBD1 aligns across 10 bases. The V segment lost 3 bases and the J segment 3 bases; nucleotides outside the gene matches: 9. There are 16 residues in the CDR3. Germline CDR1 reads SQVTM; CDR2 reads ANQGSEA. For the CDR3, the DNA is TGCAGCGTTGAGGCTTCCGGGACAGGGGCAACAGATACGCAGTATTTT. It codes for CSVEASGTGATDTQYF.

This clone has more than one count but fewer than ten. This chain connects TRBV28 to TRBJ1-2; 7 bases line up with TRBD1. Per the germline V gene, CDR1 is MDHEN and CDR2 is SYDVKM. V shed 3 bases, J shed 6 bases, and the junction held 4 bases outside the gene matches. The CDR3 is made up of 13 amino acids. DNA of the CDR3: TGTGCCAGCAGTTTCACAGGGGAGGATGGCTACACCTTC. Translation gives CASSFTGEDGYTF.

The chain combines TRBV5-1 with TRBJ2-3; unclear D gene. Germline CDR1 reads SGHRS; CDR2 reads YFSETQ. CDR3 length: 12 amino acids. V lost 1 base, J lost 3 bases, and 3 bases lay in between. CDR3: CASSLQTDTQYF. CDR3 coding DNA: TGCGCCAGCAGCTTGCAGACAGATACGCAGTATTTT.

The chain is built from TRBV18 and TRBJ2-3, with D unclear. The CDR3 totals 14 residues. Deletions cut 2 bases from V and 4 bases from J, with 10 bases between. In germline, CDR1 is KGHSH, CDR2 LQKENI. For the CDR3, the DNA is TGTGCCAGCTCACCATACGAAGAGCCAGATACGCAGTATTTT. It translates to CASSPYEEPDTQYF. The entire variable domain, with the rest obtained from reference TRBV18 and TRBJ2-3, is as follows: NAGVMQNPRHLVRRRGQEARLRCSPMKGHSHVYWYRQLPEEGLKFMVYLQKENIIDESGMPKERFSAEFPKEGPSILRIQQVVRGDSAAYFCASSPYEEPDTQYFGPGTRLTVL.

This clone was seen just once. This sequence joins TRBV5-1 and TRBJ2-3, with 9 nucleotides matching TRBD1. After removal of 2 bases from V and 4 bases from J, the junction contained 8 bases not matched to a gene. There are 16 residues in the CDR3. CDR1 is SGHRS and CDR2 is YFSETQ in the germline V gene. CDR3 in amino acids: CASSFGDRGVADTQYF. CDR3 nucleotide sequence: TGCGCCAGCAGCTTTGGAGACAGGGGGGTGGCAGATACGCAGTATTTT.

This clone was picked up one time. This chain connects TRBV4-2 to TRBJ2-2; D gene unclear. Germline CDR1 reads LGHNA; CDR2 reads YNFKEQ. Deletions cut 4 bases from V and 5 bases from J, with 8 bases between. The CDR3 extends over 13 amino acids. In nucleotides, the CDR3 is TGTGCCAGCAGCCGCCTGGCGACCGGGGAGCTGTTTTTT. Translating it yields CASSRLATGELFF.

The chain carries TRBV5-1 and TRBJ1-2, with 9 nucleotides matching TRBD1. The CDR3 totals 13 residues. The ends lost 3 bases at V and 5 bases at J; junction bases unmatched: 2. Germline CDR1 reads SGHRS; CDR2 reads YFSETQ. The CDR3 sequence: CASSSGQGYGYTF. CDR3 nucleotide sequence: TGCGCCAGCAGCTCCGGACAGGGGTATGGCTACACCTTC.

The chain couples TRBV12-2 to TRBJ1-2. TRBV12-2 is tagged as a pseudogene. This CDR3 has 17 amino acids. The CDR3 nucleotides read TGTGCAAGTCGCCCCACGTGGTGTGAGAACTCTAACTATGGCTACACCTTC. Translating it yields CASRPTWCENSNYGYTF.

The chain has TRBV5-1 and TRBJ2-7, with a weak D call TRBD2 (5 bases). The CDR3 covers 13 residues. Germline V gene sequence: CDR1 SGHRS, CDR2 YFSETQ. The germline V and J ends were trimmed by 0 bases and 4 bases, with 8 bases remaining between them. CDR3 nucleotide sequence: TGCGCCAGCAGCTTGGACCGGGGATACGAGCAGTACTTC. Translation gives CASSLDRGYEQYF.

The chain carries TRBV19 and TRBJ1-1, with 7 bases aligning to TRBD1. V shed 3 bases and J 6 bases; nucleotides not matched to a gene: 4. The CDR3 consists of 13 residues. The V gene's germline CDR1 is LNHDA and CDR2 SQIVND (reference sequence). Here the CDR3 DNA reads TGTGCCAGTAGTATTAACAGGGGCTCTGAAGCTTTCTTT. Protein sequence: CASSINRGSEAFF.

This chain connects TRBV28 to TRBJ2-4; TRBD1 or TRBD2 may be the D gene (6 bases each). The V end was cut by 6 bases, the J end by 6 bases, with 18 bases between. The CDR3 has 15 amino acids. Germline assignment: CDR1 MDHEN and CDR2 SYDVKM. CDR3 coding DNA: TGTGCCAGCAGCCGCCCCGGGGGCGAAAGAAACATTCAGTACTTC. This encodes CASSRPGGERNIQYF.

The chain combines TRBV9 with TRBJ1-5; TRBD1 matches at 10 bases. The length of the CDR3 is 16 residues. The V gene's germline CDR1 is SGDLS and CDR2 YYNGEE. V lost 1 base to trimming and J lost 6 bases; unmatched junction nucleotides: 7. The CDR3 loop is CASSVPRDRGLQPQHF. CDR3 DNA sequence: TGTGCCAGCAGCGTACCTCGTGACAGGGGGCTTCAGCCCCAGCATTTT. Based on the CDR3 plus reference TRBV9 and TRBJ1-5, the full variable domain is DSGVTQTPKHLITATGQRVTLRCSPRSGDLSVYWYQQSLDQGLQFLIQYYNGEERAKGNILERFSAQQFPDLHSELNLSSLELGDSALYFCASSVPRDRGLQPQHFGDGTRLSIL.

This clone was recorded only once. J is TRBJ2-7 and V is TRBV6-1; D is perhaps TRBD1 (6 bases). The CDR3 loop spans 12 amino acids. In germline, CDR1 is MNHNS, CDR2 SASEGT. Trimming removed 6 bases at V and 2 bases at J, with 8 bases between. The CDR3 here is CASSRTAYEQYF. The CDR3 DNA reads as TGTGCCAGCAGCCGGACAGCCTACGAGCAGTACTTC.

This chain uses TRBV29-1 with TRBJ2-7; 7 bases map to TRBD1. This CDR3 contains 13 residues. Germline-derived CDR1 and CDR2 are SQVTM and ANQGSEA. Trimming took 7 bases from V and 7 from J; bases not matched to a gene: 13. The CDR3 DNA reads TGCAGCGCCAGGGGGACGCCCCAGGGTGAGCAGTACTTC. It translates to CSARGTPQGEQYF.